One and the same sample provided the 21 T cell receptor beta chains below, sequenced in a study of blood T cells in healthy people across ages. Together with a sample-barcoded 5' primer, a J-beta primer mix was included in a second PCR lasting about 6 to 11 cycles. A single record per CDR3 protein comes from TCRdb applying MiXCR to the 5' RACE reads. The sample lists some 760,000 distinct CDR3 sequences, 20% to 25% seen once, with 9.4% in the top ten. These data also formed part of another study, on T cells of mothers and their children.

What was sequenced was blood. Receptors were obtained from a boy aged 5 to 17 in good health.

This clonotype appeared a few times. V gene TRBV4-1 combines with J gene TRBJ1-4; D not resolved. Trimming pared 0 bases from V and 15 bases from J, leaving 14 bases between. CDR3 length: 13 residues. Germline V gene sequence: CDR1 MGHRA, CDR2 YSYEKL. CDR3 amino acids: CASSQEESYRMFF. CDR3 in DNA: TGCGCCAGCAGCCAAGAAGAGTCCTACAGAATGTTTTTT.

The chain has TRBV5-1 and TRBJ2-5; tentative D call: TRBD1 (5 bases). The tail of the sequence fits TRBJ2-1 better, so the J call may be wrong. The CDR3 is 15 amino acids. Germline V gene lookup returns CDR1 SGHRS and CDR2 YFSETQ. The CDR3 is CASSLALGVREEQFF. CDR3 sequence (DNA): TGCGCCAGCAGCTTGGCGCTAGGGGTACGCGAGGAGCAGTTCTTC.

The chain uses TRBV6-5 and TRBJ2-4; D gene ambiguous. Trimming left V 5 bases short and J 4 bases short, with 9 bases between. CDR1 and CDR2 from the germline V gene are MNHEY and SVGAGI. The CDR3 runs to 13 residues. The CDR3 reads CASSRSEKNIQYF. CDR3 sequence (DNA): TGTGCCAGCAGTAGGTCAGAAAAAAACATTCAGTACTTC.

This clonotype was recorded only once. The chain uses TRBV3-1 and TRBJ1-2; no clear D gene. The germline V gene encodes CDR1 LGHDT and CDR2 YNNKEL (reference sequence). V shed 1 base and J shed 8 bases, with 20 bases lying between them. This CDR3 spans 16 amino acids. The DNA for the CDR3 is TGTGCCAGCAGCCAAGTGGCCCTGAAGGAATATGACGGCTACACCTTC. Its translation: CASSQVALKEYDGYTF.

This clonotype was seen a few times. The chain joins TRBV14 to TRBJ2-7, with a possible D match to TRBD2 (6 bases). In germline, CDR1 is SGHDN, CDR2 FVKESK. CDR3 size: 13 residues. V gave up 1 base and J gave up 5 bases, with 9 bases separating them. This chain's CDR3 is CASSQGTGDEQYF. The CDR3 DNA follows: TGTGCCAGCAGCCAAGGAACGGGGGACGAGCAGTACTTC.

This sequence joins TRBV11-2 and TRBJ2-5; TRBD1 aligns across 9 bases. The tail of the sequence fits TRBJ2-7 better, so the J call may be wrong. This CDR3 spans 15 amino acids. Germline-derived CDR1 and CDR2 are SGHAT and FQNNGV. The CDR3 nucleotides read TGTGCCAGCGGGCGCCGGACAGGGGAAAGACGCGAGCAGTACTTC. Translation gives CASGRRTGERREQYF.

This clonotype has a handful of counts. The V gene is TRBV10-3, the J gene TRBJ2-3, with D possibly being TRBD2 (5 bases). V lost 7 bases and J 1 base, leaving 9 bases between the germline ends. The germline V gene encodes CDR1 ENHRY and CDR2 SYGVKD. The CDR3 is 13 amino acids. The DNA for the CDR3 is TGTGCCATCACGGCCGGGGGCACAGATACGCAGTATTTT. Translated: CAITAGGTDTQYF.

This clonotype has only a few counts. The chain is built from TRBV6-1 and TRBJ2-5, with a weak D call TRBD2 (7 bases). The J call is doubtful: the DNA matches TRBJ2-7 better. The CDR3 has 14 amino acids. Germline CDR1 reads MNHNS; CDR2 reads SASEGT. The CDR3 bases are TGTGCCAGCAAGGAGGGGGACTACCACTACGAGCAGTACTTC. Its protein is CASKEGDYHYEQYF.

This clonotype has just a few counts. The chain employs TRBV28 and TRBJ2-1; perhaps TRBD2 as D (5 bases). This CDR3 spans 13 amino acids. V lost 4 bases and J 7 bases, leaving 11 bases between the germline ends. Germline assignment: CDR1 MDHEN and CDR2 SYDVKM. In DNA form, the CDR3 reads TGTGCCAGCAGTTCCTCCTGGACTAATGAGCAGTTCTTC. This gives the protein CASSSSWTNEQFF.

This clonotype was seen more than once but under ten times. The chain recombines TRBV7-9 with TRBJ2-5; weak D call: TRBD1 (6 bases). V was clipped by 5 bases and J by 11 bases, with 21 bases between them. The CDR3 is 14 residues long. Germline loops: CDR1 SEHNR, CDR2 FQNEAQ (reference sequence). CDR3 protein: CASSPGDRLFEQYF. The CDR3, as DNA: TGTGCCAGCAGCCCAGGGGACCGACTCTTTGAGCAGTACTTC.

This clonotype was seen repeatedly, ten times or more. The chain employs TRBV20-1 and TRBJ2-1; maybe TRBD2 (6 bases). The V gene lost 3 bases and the J gene lost 3 bases, with 12 bases spanning the gap. Germline CDR1 and CDR2: DFQATT and SNEGSKA (reference sequence). The CDR3 is 14 amino acids. Written as DNA, the CDR3 is TGCAGTGCTAGGAGCGGGCTAGACTACAATGAGCAGTTCTTC. This gives the protein CSARSGLDYNEQFF.

This clonotype was detected only a few times. V and J are TRBV15 and TRBJ2-5; 9 bases align to TRBD2. V lost 0 bases to trimming and J lost 4 bases; unmatched junction nucleotides: 9. Germline CDR1 reads LNHNV; CDR2 reads YYDKDF (reference sequence). CDR3 size: 17 residues. CDR3 protein: CATSRDGYGGGAETQYF. CDR3 bases: TGTGCCACCAGCAGAGATGGGTACGGCGGGGGGGCAGAGACCCAGTACTTC.

V gene TRBV7-2 combines with J gene TRBJ2-5; tentative D call: TRBD2 (6 bases). The end of the DNA fits TRBJ2-7 better, so the J call may be wrong. From germline, CDR1 is SGHTA and CDR2 FQGNSA. There are 15 residues in the CDR3. Here the CDR3 DNA reads TGTGCCAGCAGCGCTAGACTAGTCCCCGACTACGAGCAGTACTTC. Protein sequence: CASSARLVPDYEQYF.

The rearrangement links TRBV7-6 to TRBJ2-1; tentatively, D is TRBD1 (6 bases). Germline CDR1 reads SGHVS; CDR2 reads FNYEAQ. The CDR3 extends over 14 amino acids. V dropped 3 bases and J dropped 3 bases, with 9 bases sitting between them. CDR3 loop: CASSFKDSYNEQFF. CDR3 DNA: TGTGCCAGCAGCTTTAAGGACAGCTACAATGAGCAGTTCTTC.

Many counts were recorded for this clonotype. J is TRBJ2-1 and V is TRBV7-2, with D possibly TRBD2 on 7 matching bases. Trimming took 3 bases from V and 0 from J, leaving 15 bases between them. The CDR3 sequence is 17 residues long. Per the germline V gene, CDR1 is SGHTA and CDR2 is FQGNSA. The CDR3 DNA follows: TGTGCCAGCAGCTTCGGGGGCGCGGGGGCCTCCTACAATGAGCAGTTCTTC. Protein product: CASSFGGAGASYNEQFF.

V gene TRBV7-9 combines with J gene TRBJ2-5; D might be TRBD2 (6 bases). With the DNA end fitting TRBJ2-7 better, the J assignment may be wrong. Looked up from germline, CDR1 is SEHNR and CDR2 is FQNEAQ (reference sequence). There are 16 residues in the CDR3. CDR3 nucleotide sequence: TGTGCCAGCAGCCTACTGGGCGGGGAATCCCACTACGAGCAGTACTTC. Amino acid sequence: CASSLLGGESHYEQYF.

In its sample, this clonotype was seen a few times. The chain uses TRBV7-8 and TRBJ2-1; D not resolved. Germline lookup yields CDR1 SGHVS and CDR2 FQNEAQ. V was shortened by 4 bases and J by 4 bases, with 14 bases between the two germline ends. The CDR3 length is 15 residues. The CDR3 DNA reads as TGTGCCAGCAGCTCCCATGCCGAGAATTACAATGAGCAGTTCTTC. Protein: CASSSHAENYNEQFF.

This clonotype was seen ten or more times. The CDR3 DNA follows: TGCAGCGTTGAAACAGGAAACTATGGCTACACCTTC. Its protein is CSVETGNYGYTF. This chain connects TRBV29-1 to TRBJ1-2, with D possibly being TRBD1 (5 bases). Germline V lookup: CDR1 SQVTM, CDR2 ANQGSEA. This CDR3 region has 12 residues. V was cut by 2 bases and J by 2 bases, with 6 bases left in between.

The V call is TRBV27, the J call TRBJ2-3; D gene ambiguous. V lost 2 bases to trimming and J lost 0 bases, with 9 bases between them. Germline values: CDR1 MNHEY, CDR2 SMNVEV (reference sequence). The CDR3 has 15 residues. The CDR3 protein is CASSLNRASTDTQYF. CDR3 in DNA: TGTGCCAGCAGTTTAAACCGCGCTAGCACAGATACGCAGTATTTT.

This clonotype was seen a handful of times. The V gene is TRBV6-5, the J gene TRBJ2-5; the D call may be TRBD1 or TRBD2 (5 bases each). The CDR3 is 13 residues long. Trimming took 8 bases from V and 5 from J, leaving 15 bases between them. Germline assignment: CDR1 MNHEY and CDR2 SVGAGI. Here the CDR3 DNA reads TGTGCCAGCTCAAGGGCAGGGAGCGAGACCCAGTACTTC. Encoded protein: CASSRAGSETQYF.

The chain uses TRBV29-1 and TRBJ2-5, with D perhaps being TRBD1 or TRBD2 (6 bases each). Per germline, CDR1 SQVTM and CDR2 ANQGSEA. The CDR3 consists of 13 residues. With 1 base removed from V and 3 bases from J, the gap between germline ends came to 9 bases. The CDR3 coding sequence is TGCAGCGTTGAAGGGGGGGCAGAAGAGACCCAGTACTTC. Protein: CSVEGGAEETQYF.